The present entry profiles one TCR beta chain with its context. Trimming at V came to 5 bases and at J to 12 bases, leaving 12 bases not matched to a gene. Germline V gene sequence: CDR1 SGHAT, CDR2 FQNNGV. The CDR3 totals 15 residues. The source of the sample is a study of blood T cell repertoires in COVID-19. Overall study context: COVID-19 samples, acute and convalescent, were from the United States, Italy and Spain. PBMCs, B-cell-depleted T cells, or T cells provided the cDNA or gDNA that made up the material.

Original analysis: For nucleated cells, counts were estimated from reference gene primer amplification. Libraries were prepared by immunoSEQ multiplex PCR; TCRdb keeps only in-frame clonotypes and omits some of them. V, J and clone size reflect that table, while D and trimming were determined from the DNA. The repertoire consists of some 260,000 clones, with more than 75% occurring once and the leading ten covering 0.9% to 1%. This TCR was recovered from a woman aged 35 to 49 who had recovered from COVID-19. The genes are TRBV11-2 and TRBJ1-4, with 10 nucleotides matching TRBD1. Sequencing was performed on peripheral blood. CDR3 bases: TGTGCCAGCAGCGCCGGGACAGGGGTTGTCGGCCAACTGTTTTTT. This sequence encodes CASSAGTGVVGQLFF.